The 18 T cell receptor beta chains reported below all come from one sample, sequenced in a study of early T cells in non-severe SARS-CoV-2 infection. TCRdb re-called the 5' RACE reads with MiXCR, one entry per CDR3 protein. The repertoire holds around 50,000 distinct CDR3 sequences, approximately 10% seen once, with over 7.5% in the top ten. The sample taken for sequencing was whole blood. Receptor source: an adult who was a healthcare worker with PCR-confirmed SARS-CoV-2 infection or an uninfected control (not recorded which).

The chain joins TRBV2 to TRBJ2-7, with D possibly matching TRBD2 (6 bases). This CDR3 has 13 amino acids. CDR1 and CDR2 from the germline V gene are SNHLY and FYNNEI. V lost 3 bases and J 2 bases, leaving 8 bases between the germline ends. CDR3 nucleotides: TGTGCCAGCAGTGACGGGGGAGCCTACGAGCAGTACTTC. Its translation is CASSDGGAYEQYF.

The CDR3 DNA is TGCAGTGCTAGAGATCTGAATGCAGGGGGCGTGTACGAGCAGTACTTC. Encoded protein: CSARDLNAGGVYEQYF. The chain joins TRBV20-1 to TRBJ2-7; 8 bases are shared with TRBD1. V shed 0 bases and J 4 bases; nucleotides not matched to a gene: 11. The CDR3 has 16 residues. CDR1 and CDR2 from the germline V gene are DFQATT and SNEGSKA (reference sequence).

The chain is built from TRBV3-1 and TRBJ2-2; 10 bases fit TRBD1. CDR1 and CDR2 from the germline V gene are LGHDT and YNNKEL (reference sequence). The length of the CDR3 is 16 residues. V lost 4 bases and J lost 7; bases outside the gene matches: 9. CDR3 nucleotide sequence: TGTGCCAGCAGCCTAGGACAGGGGGGAAGACTCGGGGAGCTGTTTTTT. Its protein product is CASSLGQGGRLGELFF.

The V and J genes are TRBV28 and TRBJ1-1; the D is unclear. Germline V gene data show CDR1 as MDHEN and CDR2 as SYDVKM. There are 11 residues in the CDR3. Trimming shortened V by 8 bases and J by 0 bases, and 4 bases separated the two germline ends. The CDR3 DNA reads as TGTGCCAGCCGCCTGAACACTGAAGCTTTCTTT. This encodes CASRLNTEAFF.

This clonotype was detected only a few times. The chain employs TRBV12-3 or TRBV12-4 and TRBJ2-7, with 8 bases identical to TRBD1. The length of the CDR3 is 14 residues. V lost 4 bases and J lost 3; bases outside the gene matches: 5. CDR3 loop: CASSSPGQDYEQYF. The CDR3 DNA reads TGTGCCAGCAGTTCCCCGGGACAGGACTACGAGCAGTACTTC.

There are many counts of this clonotype. The genes are TRBV7-9 and TRBJ2-1; TRBD1 matches at 11 bases. This CDR3 spans 11 amino acids. Germline loops: CDR1 SEHNR, CDR2 FQNEAQ (reference sequence). The junction had 2 bases not matched to a gene; V was cut back by 5 bases and J by 14 bases. The CDR3 spells CASSRDRGEFF. The CDR3 DNA reads TGTGCCAGCAGCCGGGACAGGGGGGAGTTCTTC.

This clonotype was seen only a few times. V gene TRBV7-3 combines with J gene TRBJ2-6; TRBD1 matches at 7 bases. This CDR3 comprises 17 residues. Looked up from germline, CDR1 is SGHTA and CDR2 is FQGTGA. With V trimmed by 5 bases and J by 0 bases, 7 bases remained unmatched. This CDR3 is CASSPRQGPSGANVLTF. The CDR3 bases are TGTGCCAGCAGCCCCCGACAGGGACCCTCTGGGGCCAACGTCCTGACTTTC.

The chain employs TRBV4-2 and TRBJ2-1; TRBD2 matches 7 bases. The CDR3 covers 14 residues. Trimming removed 3 bases from V and 8 bases from J; junction bases left unmatched: 7. Germline V gene lookup returns CDR1 LGHNA and CDR2 YNFKEQ. The CDR3 DNA reads as TGTGCCAGCAGCCAGTCGAAGCGGGACGATGAGCAGTTCTTC. Amino acid sequence: CASSQSKRDDEQFF.

V gene TRBV5-1 combines with J gene TRBJ2-5, with no clear D. The germline gives CDR1 SGHRS, CDR2 YFSETQ. Trimming removed 1 base from V and 1 base from J, with 11 bases in between. The length of the CDR3 is 15 residues. In DNA, the CDR3 is TGCGCCAGCAGCTTGCGCACCCCATCCCAAGAGACCCAGTACTTC. Translating gives CASSLRTPSQETQYF.

The V call is TRBV12-3 or TRBV12-4, the J call TRBJ1-1; D not resolved. The V end lost 9 bases, the J end lost 5 bases, and 16 bases lay between the germline ends. The CDR3 sequence is 13 residues long. CDR3 bases: TGTGCCAGTGGCGACGAGGGATGGACTGAAGCTTTCTTT. Its protein is CASGDEGWTEAFF.

V usage is TRBV20-1 and J usage is TRBJ1-2, with D perhaps matching TRBD1 (5 bases). V shed 5 bases and J shed 2 bases, with 15 bases lying between them. This CDR3 region has 14 residues. CDR1 DFQATT and CDR2 SNEGSKA come from the germline V gene (reference sequence). CDR3 protein: CSALGLGDNYGYTF. The CDR3 nucleotides read TGCAGTGCTCTTGGACTCGGGGACAACTATGGCTACACCTTC.

This clonotype appeared many times. This chain connects TRBV18 to TRBJ1-5; 9 positions agree with TRBD1. CDR1 and CDR2 from the germline V gene are KGHSH and LQKENI. Trimming removed 3 bases from V and 7 bases from J; junction bases left unmatched: 10. This CDR3 is 16 amino acids long. As DNA, the CDR3 is TGTGCCAGCTCACCGCAACTGGGACAGGGTCAGCAGCCCCAGCATTTT. This sequence encodes CASSPQLGQGQQPQHF.

This clonotype was counted between two and nine times. The CDR3 DNA sequence: TGTGCCAGCAGCACCACGACAGGTTACAATGAGCAGTTCTTC. Protein sequence: CASSTTTGYNEQFF. The chain recombines TRBV11-3 with TRBJ2-1, with D possibly matching TRBD1 (6 bases). The CDR3 consists of 14 residues. Trimming left V 5 bases short and J 4 bases short, with 12 bases between. Germline lookup yields CDR1 SGHNT and CDR2 YENEEA.

V is TRBV7-3 and J is TRBJ2-1; D uncertain. CDR3 length equals 15 residues. Germline V CDR1 and CDR2: SGHTA, FQGTGA. Deletions cut 6 bases from V and 0 bases from J, with 12 bases between. CDR3 in amino acids: CASSSARSSYNEQFF. DNA of the CDR3: TGTGCCAGCAGTTCAGCTAGGAGCTCCTACAATGAGCAGTTCTTC.

This clonotype showed up many times. The gene calls are TRBV6-1 and TRBJ1-6; D gene uncertain. Germline V gives CDR1 MNHNS, CDR2 SASEGT. This CDR3 is 15 amino acids long. V gave up 11 bases and J gave up 3 bases, with 17 bases separating them. The CDR3 loop is CAAQGSDFYNSPLHF. The CDR3 DNA reads as TGTGCCGCCCAAGGCTCGGACTTCTATAATTCACCCCTCCACTTT.

This clonotype was detected many times. The V and J genes are TRBV5-1 and TRBJ2-5, with 7 bases identical to TRBD1. Germline trimming cut 2 bases from V and 5 bases from J; bases unmatched to any gene: 9. The CDR3 runs 15 residues. Germline loops: CDR1 SGHRS, CDR2 YFSETQ. The CDR3 protein is CASSFTQGLVETQYF. The CDR3 nucleotides are TGCGCCAGCAGCTTCACACAGGGGTTGGTTGAGACCCAGTACTTC.

In this sample, this clonotype turned up a few times. The chain combines TRBV27 with TRBJ1-5; possible D gene TRBD1, 6 bases. The CDR3 sequence is 15 residues long. Germline V gene sequence: CDR1 MNHEY, CDR2 SMNVEV (reference sequence). The V end lost 6 bases, the J end lost 9 bases, and 21 bases lay between the germline ends. CDR3 coding DNA: TGTGCCAGCAGCTCTAGCGGGGGCCTTAAAGGGCCCCAGCATTTT. Its translation: CASSSSGGLKGPQHF.

This clonotype has only a few counts. The chain has TRBV6-5 and TRBJ2-7; 7 nucleotides agree with TRBD1. The germline gives CDR1 MNHEY, CDR2 SVGAGI. The CDR3 runs 13 residues. The junction had 5 bases not matched to a gene; V was cut back by 6 bases and J by 3 bases. CDR3 sequence reads: CASRDRDIYEQYF. In nucleotides, the CDR3 is TGTGCCAGCAGAGACAGGGACATCTACGAGCAGTACTTC.